The entry below describes one T cell receptor (beta chain). This entry is derived from a study of technical replicates of blood from a few donors. The table came from immunoSEQ multiplex PCR; TCRdb's copy has only in-frame clones and leaves some out. The sample yields fewer than 85,000 clones, 90% to 95% seen once. Input material: T cells isolated from PBMCs. The TCR originated in a human donor in good health.

DNA for the CDR3: TGTGCCAGCAGCTTAGGCGAAGGACAGGGAGTAATCGAGCAGTACTTC. Its protein is CASSLGEGQGVIEQYF. V gene TRBV7-9 combines with J gene TRBJ2-7; 8 positions match TRBD1. CDR1 is SEHNR and CDR2 is FQNEAQ in the germline V gene (reference sequence). CDR3 length: 16 amino acids. Trimming removed 1 base from V and 6 bases from J; junction bases left unmatched: 11.